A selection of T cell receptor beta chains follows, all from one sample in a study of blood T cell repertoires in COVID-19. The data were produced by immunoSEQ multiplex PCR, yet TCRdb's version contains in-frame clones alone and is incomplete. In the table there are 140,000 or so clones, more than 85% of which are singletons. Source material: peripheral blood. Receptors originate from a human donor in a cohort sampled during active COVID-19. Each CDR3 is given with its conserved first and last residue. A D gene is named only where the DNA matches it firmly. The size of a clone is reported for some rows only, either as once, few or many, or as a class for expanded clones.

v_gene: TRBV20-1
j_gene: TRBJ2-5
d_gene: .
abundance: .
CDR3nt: TGCAGTGCCAGCCAAGAGACCCAGTACTTC
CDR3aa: CSASQETQYF

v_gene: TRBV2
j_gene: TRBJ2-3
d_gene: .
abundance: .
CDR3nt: TGTGCCAGCAGTACCCTTGGCTGGACAGCACCGCCTCTAACAGATACGCAGTATTTT
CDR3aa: CASSTLGWTAPPLTDTQYF

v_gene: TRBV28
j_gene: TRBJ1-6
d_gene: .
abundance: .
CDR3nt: TGTGCCAGCACAACTCCCTATAATTCACCCCTCCACTTT
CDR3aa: CASTTPYNSPLHF

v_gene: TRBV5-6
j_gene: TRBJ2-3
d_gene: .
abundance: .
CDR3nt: TGTGCCAGCAGCTCCGGTGGCGGGGCCAGATCCACAGATACGCAGTATTTT
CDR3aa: CASSSGGGARSTDTQYF

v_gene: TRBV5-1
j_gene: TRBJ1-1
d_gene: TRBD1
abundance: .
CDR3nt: TGCGCCAGCAGACTAGGGACAGCTCCTTCAAAGAACACTGAAGCTTTCTTT
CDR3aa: CASRLGTAPSKNTEAFF

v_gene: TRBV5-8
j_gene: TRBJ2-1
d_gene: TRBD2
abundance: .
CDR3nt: TGTGCCAGCAGCTTAGATCAAGGACTAGCGGCTTACAATGAGCAGTTCTTC
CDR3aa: CASSLDQGLAAYNEQFF

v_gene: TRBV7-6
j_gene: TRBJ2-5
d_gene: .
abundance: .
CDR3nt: TGTGCCAGCAGCTTAGCCGGGGGGCAACAGACCCAGTACTTC
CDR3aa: CASSLAGGQQTQYF

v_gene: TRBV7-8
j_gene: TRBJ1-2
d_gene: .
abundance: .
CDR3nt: TGTGCCAGCAGCCCCCGGGGAGGGCAGAGATATGGCTACACCTTC
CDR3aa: CASSPRGGQRYGYTF

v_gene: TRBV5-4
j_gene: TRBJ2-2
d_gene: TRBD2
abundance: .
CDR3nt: TGTGCCAGCAGCTTGTGGAGCGGGATCCAAACCGGGGAGCTGTTTTTT
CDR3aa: CASSLWSGIQTGELFF

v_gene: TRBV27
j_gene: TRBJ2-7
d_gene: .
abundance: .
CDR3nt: TGTGCCAGCAGTCTAAACCGCTACGAGCAGTACTTC
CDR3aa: CASSLNRYEQYF

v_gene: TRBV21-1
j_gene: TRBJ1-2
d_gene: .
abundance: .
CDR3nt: .
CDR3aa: CASSKWGQGASNYGYTF

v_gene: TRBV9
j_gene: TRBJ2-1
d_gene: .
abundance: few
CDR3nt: TGTGCCAGCAGCGTAGAGGGGTTGTACAATGAGCAGTTCTTC
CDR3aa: CASSVEGLYNEQFF

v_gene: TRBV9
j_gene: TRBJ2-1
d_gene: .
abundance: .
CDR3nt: TGTGCCAGCAGCGTAGCTGGGCTAAGCTCCTACAATGAGCAGTTCTTC
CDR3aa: CASSVAGLSSYNEQFF

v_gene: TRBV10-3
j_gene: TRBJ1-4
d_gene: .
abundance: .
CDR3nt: TGTGCCTCCCGACAGGCCAATGAAAAACTGTTTTTT
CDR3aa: CASRQANEKLFF

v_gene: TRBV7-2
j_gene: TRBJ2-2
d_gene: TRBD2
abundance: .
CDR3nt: TGTGCCGGCAGCTTAGCCCATAGACTAGCGGGGGGGCACACCGGGGAGCTGTTTTTT
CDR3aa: CAGSLAHRLAGGHTGELFF

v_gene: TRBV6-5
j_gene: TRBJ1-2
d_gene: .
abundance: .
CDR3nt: TGTGCCAGCAGTTACTCGGGGAGGGGGAACTATGGCTACACCTTC
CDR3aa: CASSYSGRGNYGYTF

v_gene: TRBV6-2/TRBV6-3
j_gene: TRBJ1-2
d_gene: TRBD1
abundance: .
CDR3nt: TGTGCCAGCAGTTTGCGGGACAGGGGAGATGGCTACACCTTC
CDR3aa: CASSLRDRGDGYTF

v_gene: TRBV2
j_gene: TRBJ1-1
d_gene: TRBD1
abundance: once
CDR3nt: TGTGCCAGCAGCGCCGGGACAGTGAATACTGAAGCTTTCTTT
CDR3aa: CASSAGTVNTEAFF

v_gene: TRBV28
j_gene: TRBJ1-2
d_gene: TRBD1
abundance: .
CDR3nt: TGTGCCAGCAGTTTGTTTACCGGGACAGGGATAAAGAACTATGGCTACACCTTC
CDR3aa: CASSLFTGTGIKNYGYTF

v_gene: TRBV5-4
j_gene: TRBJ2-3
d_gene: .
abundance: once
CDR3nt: TGTGCCAGCAGCTTGGAGGCCTTTGACAAGGGGTCAGATACGCAGTATTTT
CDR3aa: CASSLEAFDKGSDTQYF

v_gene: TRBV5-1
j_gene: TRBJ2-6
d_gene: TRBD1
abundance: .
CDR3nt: TGCGCCAGCAGCTTTCCCCGGGACAGCGATATCTCTGGGGCCAACGTCCTGACTTTC
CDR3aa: CASSFPRDSDISGANVLTF

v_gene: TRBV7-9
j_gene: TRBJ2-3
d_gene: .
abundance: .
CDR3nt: TGTGCCAGCAGCGCGATAGGGGGTTCCGGCACAGATACGCAGTATTTT
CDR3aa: CASSAIGGSGTDTQYF

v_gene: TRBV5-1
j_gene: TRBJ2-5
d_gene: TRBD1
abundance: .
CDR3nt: TGCGCCAGCAGCTCCAGGGGGCGCGGGGAGACCCAGTACTTC
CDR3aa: CASSSRGRGETQYF

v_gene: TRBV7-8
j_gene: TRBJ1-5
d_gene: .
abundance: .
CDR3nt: TGTGCCAGCAGCTTAGTTGCGGATAGCAATCAGCCCCAGCATTTT
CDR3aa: CASSLVADSNQPQHF

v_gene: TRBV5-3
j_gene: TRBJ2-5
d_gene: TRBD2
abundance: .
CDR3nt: TGTGCCAGAAGCAGTCCCGGGACTAGCGGGGGGCAACGGTACTTC
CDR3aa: CARSSPGTSGGQRYF

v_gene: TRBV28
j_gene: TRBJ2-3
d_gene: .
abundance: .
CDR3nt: TGTGCCAGCAGTTTCCTGGGCTGGGCAGATACGCAGTATTTT
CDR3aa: CASSFLGWADTQYF

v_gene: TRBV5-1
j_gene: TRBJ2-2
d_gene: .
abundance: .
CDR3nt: TGCGCCAGCAAGGGGGGGGACAACAACGCCGGGGAGCTGTTTTTT
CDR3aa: CASKGGDNNAGELFF

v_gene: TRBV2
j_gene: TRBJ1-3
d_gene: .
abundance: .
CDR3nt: TGTGCCAGCAGTGAATCTCTGAGCCATCGGAGGACCATATATTTT
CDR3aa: CASSESLSHRRTIYF

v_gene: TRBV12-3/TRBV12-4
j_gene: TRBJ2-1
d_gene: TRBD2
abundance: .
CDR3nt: TGTGCCAGCAGTCCCGAGCGGGGGCAGTTCTTC
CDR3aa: CASSPERGQFF

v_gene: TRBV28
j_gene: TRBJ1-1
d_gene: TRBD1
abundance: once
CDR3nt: TGTGCCAGCAGTTTAAGCCAGGGGGCGTTTGCTTTCTTT
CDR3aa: CASSLSQGAFAFF

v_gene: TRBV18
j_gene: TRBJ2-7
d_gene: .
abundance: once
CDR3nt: TGTGCCAGCTCACCATCGAGGGAGCTCTACGAGCAGTACTTC
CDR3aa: CASSPSRELYEQYF

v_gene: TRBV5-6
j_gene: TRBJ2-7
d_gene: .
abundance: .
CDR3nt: TGTGCCAGCAGCAGCGATAGCTTCTCCTACGAGCAGTACTTC
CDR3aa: CASSSDSFSYEQYF

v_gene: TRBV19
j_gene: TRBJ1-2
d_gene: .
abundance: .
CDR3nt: TGTGCCAGTAGACCTCCCGGGACTTACAATTACTACACCTTC
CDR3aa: CASRPPGTYNYYTF

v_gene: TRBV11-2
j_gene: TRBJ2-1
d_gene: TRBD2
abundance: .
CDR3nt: TGTGCCAGCAGCTACGGGGGGGACTCCTACAATGAGCAGTTCTTC
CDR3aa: CASSYGGDSYNEQFF

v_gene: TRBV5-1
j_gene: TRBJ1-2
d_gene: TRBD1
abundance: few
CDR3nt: TGCGCCAGCAGCTCCGGACAGGCCCCTAACTATGGCTACACCTTC
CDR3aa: CASSSGQAPNYGYTF

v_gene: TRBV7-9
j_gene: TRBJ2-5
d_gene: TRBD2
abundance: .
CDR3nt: TGTGCCAGCAGCCCTGGACTAGCGGGGGAGACCCAGTACTTC
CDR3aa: CASSPGLAGETQYF

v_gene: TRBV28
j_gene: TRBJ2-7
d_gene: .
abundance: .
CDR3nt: TGTGCCAGCAGTCCCCACGGGAGGGGGCAAAACGAGCAGTACTTC
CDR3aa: CASSPHGRGQNEQYF

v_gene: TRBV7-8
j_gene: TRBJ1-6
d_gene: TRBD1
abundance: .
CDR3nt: TGTGCCAGCAGCTTAGGAGGGACAGAGAGAGTTAATTCACCCCTCCACTTT
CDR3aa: CASSLGGTERVNSPLHF

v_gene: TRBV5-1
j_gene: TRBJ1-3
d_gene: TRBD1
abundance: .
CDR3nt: TGCGCCAGCAGCTTGGGGACAGGGGATGGAAACACCATATATTTT
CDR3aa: CASSLGTGDGNTIYF

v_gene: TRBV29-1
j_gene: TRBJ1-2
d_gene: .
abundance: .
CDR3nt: TGCAGCGTTGAGGGACACCCCGGCTACACCTTC
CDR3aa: CSVEGHPGYTF

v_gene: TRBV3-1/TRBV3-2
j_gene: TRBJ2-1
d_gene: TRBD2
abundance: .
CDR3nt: TGTGCCAGCAGCGATAAGACTAGCGGGAGGGCAGAGGATGAGCAGTTCTTC
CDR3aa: CASSDKTSGRAEDEQFF

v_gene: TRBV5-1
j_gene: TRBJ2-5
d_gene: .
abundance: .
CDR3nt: TGCGCCAGCAGCCTCCCGGGACACTCCCAGTACTTC
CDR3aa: CASSLPGHSQYF

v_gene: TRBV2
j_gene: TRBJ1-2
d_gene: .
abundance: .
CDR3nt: TGTGCCAGCACCCCCGGGAGAGGGGCGGGTGGCTACACCTTC
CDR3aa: CASTPGRGAGGYTF

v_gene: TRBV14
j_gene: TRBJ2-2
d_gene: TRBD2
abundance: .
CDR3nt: TGTGCCAGCAGCCCCCGGGGGGGGCTCGTCACCGGGGAGCTGTTTTTT
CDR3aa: CASSPRGGLVTGELFF

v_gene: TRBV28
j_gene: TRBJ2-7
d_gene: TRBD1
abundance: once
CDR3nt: TGTGCCAGCAGTAATATTCCGGGACAGGGGCCCTACGAGCAGTACTTC
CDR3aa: CASSNIPGQGPYEQYF

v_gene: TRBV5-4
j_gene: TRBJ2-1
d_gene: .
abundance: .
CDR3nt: TGTGCCAGCAGCACTGGGACAAACATTGCCTCCTACAATGAGCAGTTCTTC
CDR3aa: CASSTGTNIASYNEQFF

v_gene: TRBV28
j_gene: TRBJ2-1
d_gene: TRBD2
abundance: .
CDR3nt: TGTGCCAGCAGTTTTCACTTAGCGGGGGGTAACAATGAGCAGTTCTTC
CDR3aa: CASSFHLAGGNNEQFF

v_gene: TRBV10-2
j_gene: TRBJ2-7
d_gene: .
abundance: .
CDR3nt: TGCGCCAGCAGTGCTGGGAGAGTCCCTGAGCAGTACTTC
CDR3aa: CASSAGRVPEQYF

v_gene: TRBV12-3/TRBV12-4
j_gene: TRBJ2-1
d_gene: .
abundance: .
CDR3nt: TGTGCCAGCAGCCCGGTCTCCTACAATGAGCAGTTCTTC
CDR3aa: CASSPVSYNEQFF

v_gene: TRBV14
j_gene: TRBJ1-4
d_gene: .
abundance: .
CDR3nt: TGTGCCAGCAGCCAAAAGGAGAATAATGAAAAACTGTTTTTT
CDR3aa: CASSQKENNEKLFF

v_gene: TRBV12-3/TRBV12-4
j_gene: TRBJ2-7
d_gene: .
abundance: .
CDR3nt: TGTGCCAGCAGTCCGGGCGGAGGGGGCGGGCAGTACTTC
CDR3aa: CASSPGGGGGQYF

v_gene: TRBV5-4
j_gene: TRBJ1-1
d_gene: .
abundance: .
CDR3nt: TGTGCCAGCAGCTCAGGCGCCAGGGGCACTGAAGCTTTCTTT
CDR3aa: CASSSGARGTEAFF

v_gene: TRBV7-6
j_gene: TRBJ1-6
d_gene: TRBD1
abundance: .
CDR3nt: TGTGCCAGCAGCTTAGGCGGGGGGACAGGGAATTCACCCCTCCACTTT
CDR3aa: CASSLGGGTGNSPLHF

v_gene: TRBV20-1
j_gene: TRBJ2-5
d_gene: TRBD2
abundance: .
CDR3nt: TGCAGTGCTAGTTTACTAGCGGGGGTGGAGACCCAGTACTTC
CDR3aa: CSASLLAGVETQYF

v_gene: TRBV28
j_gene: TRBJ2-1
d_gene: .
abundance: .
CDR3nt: TGTGCCAGCAGTTTACCCCCGGGTAGAGCGCATGAGCAGTTCTTC
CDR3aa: CASSLPPGRAHEQFF

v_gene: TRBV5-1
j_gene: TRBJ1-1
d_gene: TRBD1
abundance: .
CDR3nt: TGCGCCAGCAGCCTCCGACAGGGTGGGACTGAAGCTTTCTTT
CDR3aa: CASSLRQGGTEAFF

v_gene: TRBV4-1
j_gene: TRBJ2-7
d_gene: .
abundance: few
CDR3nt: TGCGCCAGCAGCCTAAAGCCGGGACAATACTACGAGCAGTACTTC
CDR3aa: CASSLKPGQYYEQYF

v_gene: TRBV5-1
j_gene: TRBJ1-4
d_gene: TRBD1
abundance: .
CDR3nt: TGCGCCAGCAACTTGGGGCCCGGGCCCGGGACAGGGGGTGAAAAACTGTTTTTT
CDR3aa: CASNLGPGPGTGGEKLFF

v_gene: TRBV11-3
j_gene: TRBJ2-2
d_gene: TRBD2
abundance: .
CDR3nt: TGTGCCAGCAGCTTTGCTAGCGGGATCAACACCGGGGAGCTGTTTTTT
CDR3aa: CASSFASGINTGELFF